Following are 5 T cell receptor beta chains from one sample sequenced in a study of regulatory T cells in long-lasting Graves disease. Arm-PCR with iRepertoire HTBI primers amplified the CDR3 regions for these TCR beta libraries. A single record per CDR3 protein comes from TCRdb applying MiXCR to the multiplex PCR reads. The sample carries hundreds of thousands of distinct CDR3 sequences, approximately 16% recorded once. Time point given: newly diagnosed GD, antithyroid drugs for less than 3 months. Researchers made the TCR library from RNA that was extracted from PBMCs. These same records also appear under a second study, on T cells in Graves' hyperthyroidism and ophthalmopathy.

The sample in question was peripheral blood mononuclear cells (PBMCs), obtained at new diagnosis, from a patient treated with antithyroid drugs. The receptor source for this set is a woman aged 40-49 years with Graves disease.

The gene calls are TRBV20-1 and TRBJ2-1; 9 bases align to TRBD2. V was pared by 6 bases and J by 5 bases, with 11 bases of the junction left unmatched. The CDR3 has 15 amino acids. Germline V gene lookup returns CDR1 DFQATT and CDR2 SNEGSKA (reference sequence). CDR3 protein: CSASLAGRKDNEQFF. As DNA, the CDR3 is TGCAGTGCCTCGCTAGCGGGAAGGAAAGACAATGAGCAGTTCTTC.

This clonotype was counted many times. This CDR3 is CASSYRNRVPEPYEQYF. The CDR3 region has the DNA TGTGCCAGCAGTTACCGAAACAGGGTTCCAGAGCCCTACGAGCAGTACTTC. The J gene is TRBJ2-7, the V gene TRBV6-2 or TRBV6-3, with a weak D call TRBD1 (6 bases). V was pared by 2 bases and J by 2 bases, with 19 bases between. There are 17 residues in the CDR3. Germline V gene lookup returns CDR1 MNHEY and CDR2 SVGEGT.

This clonotype came up a few times. The chain carries TRBV6-1 and TRBJ1-2; TRBD1 agrees at 9 bases. V shed 5 bases, J shed 5 bases, and the junction held 9 bases outside the gene matches. This CDR3 has 15 residues. Per germline, CDR1 MNHNS and CDR2 SASEGT. The CDR3 region is CASSRGTGIYYGYTF. The CDR3 nucleotides read TGTGCCAGCAGTCGCGGGACAGGGATTTATTATGGCTACACCTTC.

This clonotype was counted ten times or more. This chain joins TRBV7-9 and TRBJ2-7; 7 nucleotides agree with TRBD1. Germline V gene data show CDR1 as SEHNR and CDR2 as FQNEAQ (reference sequence). V lost 6 bases, J lost 2 bases, and 4 bases stayed unmatched. This CDR3 has 13 amino acids. CDR3 amino acids: CASSLTGTYEQYF. The CDR3 bases are TGTGCCAGCAGTTTGACAGGGACCTACGAGCAGTACTTC.

This clonotype was seen a handful of times. The chain links TRBV19 to TRBJ2-7; 8 bases fit TRBD1. Germline loops: CDR1 LNHDA, CDR2 SQIVND (reference sequence). Trimming took 5 bases from V and 2 from J; bases not matched to a gene: 5. The CDR3 totals 14 residues. The CDR3 bases are TGTGCCAGTAGTTCTAGACAGGGGACCTACGAGCAGTACTTC. Translated: CASSSRQGTYEQYF.